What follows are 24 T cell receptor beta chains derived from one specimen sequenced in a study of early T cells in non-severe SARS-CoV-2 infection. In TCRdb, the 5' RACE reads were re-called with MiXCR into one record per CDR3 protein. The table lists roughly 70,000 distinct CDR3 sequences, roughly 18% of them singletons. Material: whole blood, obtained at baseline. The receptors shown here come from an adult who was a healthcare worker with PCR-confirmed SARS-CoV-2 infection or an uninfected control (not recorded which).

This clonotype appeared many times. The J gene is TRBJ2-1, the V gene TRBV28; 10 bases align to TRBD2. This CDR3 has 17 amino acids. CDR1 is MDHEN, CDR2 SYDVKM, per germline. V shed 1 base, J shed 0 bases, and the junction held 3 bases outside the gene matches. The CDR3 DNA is TGTGCCAGCAGTTTATTGGCTAGCGGGAGCTCCTACAATGAGCAGTTCTTC. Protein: CASSLLASGSSYNEQFF.

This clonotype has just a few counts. The DNA of the CDR3 is TGTGCCAGCAGCCAGGCCATTGCGGGGGCCAACGTCCTGACTTTC. Its protein is CASSQAIAGANVLTF. V and J are TRBV14 and TRBJ2-6, with no clear D. The CDR3 sequence is 15 residues long. Trimming cost V 3 bases and J 4 bases, with 10 bases left between them. From germline, CDR1 is SGHDN and CDR2 FVKESK.

The CDR3 region has the DNA TGTGCCAGCAGTTACAGGGACGGCCCCTACGAGCAGTACTTC. As protein: CASSYRDGPYEQYF. The chain employs TRBV6-6 and TRBJ2-7, with D perhaps being TRBD1 or TRBD2 (5 bases each). CDR1 is MNHNY, CDR2 SVGAGI, per germline (reference sequence). The V end lost 2 bases, the J end lost 2 bases, and 10 bases lay between the germline ends. This CDR3 comprises 14 residues.

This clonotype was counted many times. The CDR3 nucleotides are TGTGCCAGCAGCCCGCCGGAGGGACTAGGTAACAATGAGCAGTTCTTC. This sequence encodes CASSPPEGLGNNEQFF. The chain links TRBV7-2 to TRBJ2-1; the match to TRBD2 covers 8 bases. CDR3 length: 16 residues. V lost 5 bases and J lost 5; bases outside the gene matches: 11. Germline CDR1 is SGHTA and CDR2 is FQGNSA.

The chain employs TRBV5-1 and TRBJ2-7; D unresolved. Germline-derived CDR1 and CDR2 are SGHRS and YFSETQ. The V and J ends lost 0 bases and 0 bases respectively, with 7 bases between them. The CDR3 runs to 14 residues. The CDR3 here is CASSLGLSSYEQYF. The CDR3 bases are TGCGCCAGCAGCTTGGGACTTAGCTCCTACGAGCAGTACTTC.

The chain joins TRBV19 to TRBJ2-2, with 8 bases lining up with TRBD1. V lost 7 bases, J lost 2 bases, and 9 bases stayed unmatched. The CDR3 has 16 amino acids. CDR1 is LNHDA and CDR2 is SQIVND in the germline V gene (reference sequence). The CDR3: CASMLADRENTGELFF. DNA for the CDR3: TGTGCCAGTATGTTAGCGGACAGGGAAAACACCGGGGAGCTGTTTTTT.

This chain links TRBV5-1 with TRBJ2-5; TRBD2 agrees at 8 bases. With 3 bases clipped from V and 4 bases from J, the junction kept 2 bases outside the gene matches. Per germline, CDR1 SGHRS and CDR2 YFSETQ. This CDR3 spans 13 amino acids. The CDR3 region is CASSYSGVETQYF. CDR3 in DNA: TGCGCCAGCAGCTATAGCGGGGTAGAGACCCAGTACTTC.

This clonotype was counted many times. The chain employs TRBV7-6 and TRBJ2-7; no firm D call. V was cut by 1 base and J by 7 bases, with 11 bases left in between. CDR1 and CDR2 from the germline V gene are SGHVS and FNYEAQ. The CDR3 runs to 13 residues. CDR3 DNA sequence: TGTGCCAGCAGCTTAGATACGGGTGGGGAGCAGTACTTC. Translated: CASSLDTGGEQYF.

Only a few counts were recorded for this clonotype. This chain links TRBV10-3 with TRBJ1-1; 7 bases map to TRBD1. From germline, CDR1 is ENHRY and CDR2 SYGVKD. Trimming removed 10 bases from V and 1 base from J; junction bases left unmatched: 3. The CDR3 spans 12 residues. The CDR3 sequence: CATGTANTEAFF. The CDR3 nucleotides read TGTGCCACCGGGACAGCGAACACTGAAGCTTTCTTT.

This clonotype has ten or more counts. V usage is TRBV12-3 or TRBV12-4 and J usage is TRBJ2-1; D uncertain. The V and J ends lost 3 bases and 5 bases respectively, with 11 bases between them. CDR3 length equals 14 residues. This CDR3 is CASSFGNSNNEQFF. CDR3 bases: TGTGCCAGCAGTTTTGGCAATTCCAACAATGAGCAGTTCTTC.

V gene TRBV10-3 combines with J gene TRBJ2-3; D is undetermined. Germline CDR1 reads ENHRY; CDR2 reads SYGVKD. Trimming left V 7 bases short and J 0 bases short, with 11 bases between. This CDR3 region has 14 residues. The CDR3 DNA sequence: TGTGCCATCAAGAACACGGCTAGCACAGATACGCAGTATTTT. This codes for CAIKNTASTDTQYF.

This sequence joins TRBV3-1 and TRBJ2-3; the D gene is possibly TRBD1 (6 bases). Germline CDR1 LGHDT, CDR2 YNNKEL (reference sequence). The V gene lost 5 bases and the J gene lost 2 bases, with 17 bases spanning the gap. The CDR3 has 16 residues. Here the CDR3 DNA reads TGTGCCAGCAGCGGCCGTGCGACAGGCATCACAGATACGCAGTATTTT. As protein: CASSGRATGITDTQYF.

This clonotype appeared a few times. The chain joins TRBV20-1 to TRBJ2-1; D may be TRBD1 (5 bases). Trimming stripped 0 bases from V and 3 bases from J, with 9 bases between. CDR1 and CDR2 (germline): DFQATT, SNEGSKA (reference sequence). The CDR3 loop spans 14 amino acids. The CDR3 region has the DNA TGCAGTGCTAGAGACAGGGTAAACTACAATGAGCAGTTCTTC. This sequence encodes CSARDRVNYNEQFF.

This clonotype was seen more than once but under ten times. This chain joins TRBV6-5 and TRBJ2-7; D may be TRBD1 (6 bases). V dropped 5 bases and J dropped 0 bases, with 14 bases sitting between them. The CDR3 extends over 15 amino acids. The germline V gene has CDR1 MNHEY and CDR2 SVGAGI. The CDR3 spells CASSVDSHTSYEQYF. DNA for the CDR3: TGTGCCAGCAGTGTGGACAGTCACACCTCCTACGAGCAGTACTTC.

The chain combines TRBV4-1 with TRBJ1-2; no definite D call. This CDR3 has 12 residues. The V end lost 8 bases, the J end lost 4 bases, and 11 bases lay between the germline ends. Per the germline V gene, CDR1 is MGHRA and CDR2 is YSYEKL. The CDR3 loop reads CASGEGLYGYTF. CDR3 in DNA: TGCGCCAGCGGGGAGGGTCTCTATGGCTACACCTTC.

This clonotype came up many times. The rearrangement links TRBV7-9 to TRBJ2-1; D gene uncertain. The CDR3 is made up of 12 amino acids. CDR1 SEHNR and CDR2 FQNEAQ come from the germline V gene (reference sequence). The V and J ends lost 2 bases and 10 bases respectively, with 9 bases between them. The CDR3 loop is CASSLYLAEQFF. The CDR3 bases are TGTGCCAGCAGCTTATATCTCGCGGAGCAGTTCTTC.

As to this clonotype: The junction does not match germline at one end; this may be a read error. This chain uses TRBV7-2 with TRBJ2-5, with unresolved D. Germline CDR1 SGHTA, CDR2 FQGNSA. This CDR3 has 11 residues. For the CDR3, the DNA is TGTGCCAGCACCTTAGGAGAGACCCAGTACTTC. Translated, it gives CASTLGETQYF.

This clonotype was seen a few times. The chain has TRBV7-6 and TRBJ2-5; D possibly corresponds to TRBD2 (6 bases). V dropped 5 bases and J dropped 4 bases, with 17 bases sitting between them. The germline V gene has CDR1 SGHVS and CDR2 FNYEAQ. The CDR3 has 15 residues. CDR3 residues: CASSTHRRRGETQYF. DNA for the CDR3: TGTGCCAGCAGCACACATAGAAGGCGGGGAGAGACCCAGTACTTC. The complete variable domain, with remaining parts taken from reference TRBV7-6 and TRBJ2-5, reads GAGVSQSPRYKVTKRGQDVALRCDPISGHVSLYWYRQALGQGPEFLTYFNYEAQQDKSGLPNDRFSAERPEGSISTLTIQRTEQRDSAMYRCASSTHRRRGETQYFGPGTRLLVL.

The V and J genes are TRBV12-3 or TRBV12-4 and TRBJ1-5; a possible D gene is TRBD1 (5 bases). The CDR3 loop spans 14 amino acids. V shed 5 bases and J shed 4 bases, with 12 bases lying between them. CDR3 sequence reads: CASSGGTANQPQHF. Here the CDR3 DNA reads TGTGCCAGCAGTGGCGGGACTGCGAATCAGCCCCAGCATTTT.

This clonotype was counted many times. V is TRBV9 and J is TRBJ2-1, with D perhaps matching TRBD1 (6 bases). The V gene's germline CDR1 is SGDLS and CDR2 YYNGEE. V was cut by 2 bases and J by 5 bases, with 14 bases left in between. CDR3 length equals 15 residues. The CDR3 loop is CASSVSQGINNEQFF. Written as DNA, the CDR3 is TGTGCCAGCAGCGTTAGTCAGGGGATAAACAATGAGCAGTTCTTC. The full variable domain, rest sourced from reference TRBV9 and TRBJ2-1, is DSGVTQTPKHLITATGQRVTLRCSPRSGDLSVYWYQQSLDQGLQFLIQYYNGEERAKGNILERFSAQQFPDLHSELNLSSLELGDSALYFCASSVSQGINNEQFFGPGTRLTVL.

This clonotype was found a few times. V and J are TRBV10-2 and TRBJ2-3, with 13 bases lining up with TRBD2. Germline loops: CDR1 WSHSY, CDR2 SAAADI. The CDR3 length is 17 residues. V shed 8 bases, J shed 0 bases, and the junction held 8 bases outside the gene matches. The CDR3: CASRRTSGGSSTDTQYF. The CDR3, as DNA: TGCGCCAGCCGGAGGACTAGCGGGGGATCTAGCACAGATACGCAGTATTTT.

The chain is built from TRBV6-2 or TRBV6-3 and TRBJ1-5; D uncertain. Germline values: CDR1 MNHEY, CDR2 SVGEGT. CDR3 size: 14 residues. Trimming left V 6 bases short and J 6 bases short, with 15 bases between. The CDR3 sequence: CASSPDLYGQPQHF. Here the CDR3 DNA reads TGTGCCAGCAGCCCCGACCTGTACGGTCAGCCCCAGCATTTT.

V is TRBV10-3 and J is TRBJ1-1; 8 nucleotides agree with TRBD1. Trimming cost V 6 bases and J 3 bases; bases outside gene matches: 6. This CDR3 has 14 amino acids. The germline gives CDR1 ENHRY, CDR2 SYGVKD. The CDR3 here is CAIRTGAVDTEAFF. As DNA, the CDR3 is TGTGCCATCAGGACAGGGGCGGTAGACACTGAAGCTTTCTTT.

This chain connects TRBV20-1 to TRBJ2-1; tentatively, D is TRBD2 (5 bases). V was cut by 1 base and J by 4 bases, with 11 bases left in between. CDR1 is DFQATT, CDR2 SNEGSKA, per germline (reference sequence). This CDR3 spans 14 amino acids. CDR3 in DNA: TGCAGTGCTAGAGCGGGGTCTTTTTACAATGAGCAGTTCTTC. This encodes CSARAGSFYNEQFF.